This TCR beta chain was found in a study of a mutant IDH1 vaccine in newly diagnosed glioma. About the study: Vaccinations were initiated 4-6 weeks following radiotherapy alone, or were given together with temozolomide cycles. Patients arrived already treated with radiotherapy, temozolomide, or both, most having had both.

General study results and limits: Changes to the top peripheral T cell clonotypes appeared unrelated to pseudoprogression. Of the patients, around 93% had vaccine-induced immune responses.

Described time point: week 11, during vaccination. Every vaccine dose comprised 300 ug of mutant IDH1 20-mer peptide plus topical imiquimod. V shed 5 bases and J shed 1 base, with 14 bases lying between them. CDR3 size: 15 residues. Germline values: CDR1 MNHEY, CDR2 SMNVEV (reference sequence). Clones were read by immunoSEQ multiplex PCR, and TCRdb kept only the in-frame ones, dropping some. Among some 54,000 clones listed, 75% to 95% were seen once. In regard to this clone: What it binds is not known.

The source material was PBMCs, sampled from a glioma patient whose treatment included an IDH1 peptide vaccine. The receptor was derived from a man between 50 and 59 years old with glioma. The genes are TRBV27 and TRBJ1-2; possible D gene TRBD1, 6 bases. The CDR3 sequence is CASSKKGGFNYGYTF. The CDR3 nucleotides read TGTGCCAGCAGTAAAAAGGGGGGGTTTAACTATGGCTACACCTTC.